This T cell receptor (beta chain) was sequenced in a study of tumor and adjacent non-tumor tissue in lung cancer. The template was RNA from unsorted bulk tissue. The normal lung tissue was taken more than 3 cm from the tumor edge. Trimming took 9 bases from V and 0 from J; bases not matched to a gene: 8. CDR1 SGHNT and CDR2 YENEEA come from the germline V gene. This CDR3 has 15 residues. The library came from three nested PCR rounds adapted from ARM-PCR protocols. TCRdb ran MiXCR on the multiplex PCR reads and lists one entry per CDR3 protein. The sample records more than 85,000 distinct CDR3 sequences, about 65% being singletons. A note on this clonotype: This is likely a read error, given that the CDR3 carries no conserved phenylalanine or tryptophan at its end.

The chain links TRBV11-3 to TRBJ2-7, with 10 bases fitting TRBD2. The sequenced sample consisted of distant non-tumor lung tissue. This sequence originates from a man aged 55 to 70 with non-small cell lung cancer. CDR3 DNA: TGTGCCAGTGGGAGGGCTAGCGGGAGCTCCTACGAGCAGTACTCA. It translates to CASGRASGSSYEQYS.